The rows below give T cell receptor beta chains drawn from one sample of a study of blood T cell repertoires in COVID-19. Clones were sequenced by immunoSEQ multiplex PCR, and TCRdb holds only the in-frame ones, with some missing. The data show approximately 170,000 clones, approximately 89% seen once. The sample was PBMCs or T cells enriched from blood (not recorded which). Every receptor here comes from a woman between 18 and 29 years old who had recovered from COVID-19. CDR3s include the opening cysteine and the closing phenylalanine or tryptophan. Rows give clone size only sometimes, using once, few, many, or a class for an expanded clone.

clone_size | j_call | v_call | cdr3_aa
- | TRBJ1-2 | TRBV29-1 | CSVDIIAQGNYGYTF
- | TRBJ1-1 | TRBV5-1 | CASSLLGAEAFF
once | TRBJ2-2 | TRBV3-1/TRBV3-2 | CARGLAELHLVAGELFF
- | TRBJ2-2 | TRBV19 | CASSNGVAGVVGELFF
once | TRBJ2-7 | TRBV19 | CASSFFGTGGSYEQYF
- | TRBJ2-6 | TRBV29-1 | CSVYQGLRANVLTF
once | TRBJ1-6 | TRBV7-9 | CASSSSNRGGFTGLPLHF
- | TRBJ2-1 | TRBV6-6 | CASSRSGGREYEQFF
- | TRBJ2-3 | TRBV6-4 | CASSDSAGGNTDTQYF
- | TRBJ2-7 | TRBV28 | CASTSLGGSDTYEQYF
once | TRBJ2-2 | TRBV7-6 | CASSLGTPNTGELFF
- | TRBJ2-2 | TRBV7-7 | CASSRKPGQGSTTGELFF
- | TRBJ1-1 | TRBV6-5 | CASSRPAVTEAFF
once | TRBJ2-7 | TRBV6-5 | CASSYAPGGRDEQYF
- | TRBJ2-3 | TRBV5-1 | CASSQQPRYDSPTDTQYF
- | TRBJ2-3 | TRBV6-5 | CASSYSQTQYF
- | TRBJ2-7 | TRBV7-2 | CASSLGVGLAGGGQYF
once | TRBJ1-2 | TRBV6-5 | CASSKPSQGGGYTF
once | TRBJ2-2 | TRBV5-1 | CASRPTDSNTGELFF
- | TRBJ2-2 | TRBV29-1 | CSVRTGTGELFF
- | TRBJ2-6 | TRBV19 | CASSIGGRGRSGANVLTF
- | TRBJ2-7 | TRBV4-1 | CASSQVSTGVTYEQYF
- | TRBJ2-7 | TRBV19 | CASSMGGVYEQYF
- | TRBJ2-7 | TRBV7-9 | CASSFSSVYEQYF
- | TRBJ2-5 | TRBV28 | CASSQGLAGLELQYF
- | TRBJ2-3 | TRBV5-1 | CASSLGQGADTQYF
- | TRBJ2-7 | TRBV9 | CASSASSYEQYF
- | TRBJ1-6 | TRBV9 | CASSVAGQANSPLHF
- | TRBJ2-1 | TRBV30 | CAWSPPGSSYNEQFF
- | TRBJ2-6 | TRBV28 | CASSLTSGIPGANVLTF
- | TRBJ2-1 | TRBV5-5 | CASSLESSGARYNEQFF
- | TRBJ2-3 | TRBV18 | CASSPDLGDTQYF
- | TRBJ2-7 | TRBV4-1 | CASSLRLAGGLPPYEQYF
- | TRBJ2-3 | TRBV4-1 | CASSQAPRTDTQYF
once | TRBJ2-1 | TRBV6-2/TRBV6-3 | CASSQSPWDRAHNEQFF
- | TRBJ2-3 | TRBV19 | CASSIAVSTDTQYF
- | TRBJ2-1 | TRBV13 | CASSLAGSLFF
- | TRBJ2-5 | TRBV6-5 | CASRMGQGKETQYF
once | TRBJ1-1 | TRBV7-9 | CASSLAEAYTEAFF
- | TRBJ2-2 | TRBV7-6 | CASSLAQITGELFF
- | TRBJ2-1 | TRBV30 | CAWHRDRKNNEQFF
- | TRBJ1-4 | TRBV2 | CASSVRGDEKLFF
- | TRBJ2-5 | TRBV28 | CASSPPVKTQYF
once | TRBJ1-1 | TRBV2 | CASSGNRVSAEAFF
- | TRBJ2-3 | TRBV7-8 | CASSLGQGTFKGGQYF